These T cell receptor beta chains were read from a single sample in a study of T-cell memory formation after mild COVID-19. TCRdb re-called the 5' RACE reads through MiXCR, storing one row per CDR3 protein. Of hundreds of thousands of distinct CDR3 sequences in the sample, around 19% are singletons; the top ten hold around 21%. The sequenced sample was PBMCs or a T cell subset sorted from them (not recorded which). The receptors derive from a man between 18 and 35 years old who had mild COVID-19 (a few samples of this study predate the infection). Cell type and time point are not known. Each CDR3 is given with its conserved first and last residue.

V | CDR3
TRBV7-2 | CASSPSGTGDDFFNSPLHF
TRBV12-3/TRBV12-4 | CASSLPVRGTYEQYF
TRBV27 | CASSSRSGTYSYNEQFF
TRBV5-1 | CASSRDGELFF
TRBV15 | CATSRVMFPGTDTQYF
TRBV5-1 | CASSLGGGEQFF
TRBV20-1 | CSARTRDRSYNEQFF
TRBV6-4 | CASSEKAGGYNEQFF
TRBV7-9 | CASTLISGYTFF
TRBV7-9 | CASSPEQGMNTEAFF
TRBV29-1 | CSVDGGGGTDTQYF
TRBV20-1 | CSASGATQETQYF
TRBV27 | CASSWAPTPNYGYTF
TRBV5-1 | CASSFGSGGGTDTQYF
TRBV7-2 | CASSDRESKTQYF
TRBV5-1 | CASSFPVGDTQYF
TRBV19 | CASSRHNSGVNTGELFF
TRBV27 | CASSSRWGSGSTDTQYF
TRBV6-5 | CASRASIVPVNEQYF
TRBV15 | CATSRDGRPTDTQYF
TRBV7-3 | CASSLISGGGEAFF
TRBV7-9 | CASSLVRQEDGYTF
TRBV5-1 | CASSLVAGAVTDTQYF
TRBV24-1 | CATSPDRTYQPQHF
TRBV6-5 | CASSPPWGTGFPGYTF
TRBV20-1 | CSARGWIARRNTEAFF
TRBV27 | CASSYLAGVGETQYF
TRBV27 | CASSFRLAGGPTNTQYF
TRBV29-1 | CSVRTLLNTEAFF